The 28 T cell receptor beta chains below come from one sample, sequenced in a study of blood T cell repertoires in COVID-19. The method was immunoSEQ multiplex PCR; TCRdb's version includes in-frame clones alone and lacks a portion of them. This table has some 150,000 clones, about four fifths appearing once. Source material: peripheral blood. Every receptor here comes from a woman aged 55-75 years with acute or convalescent COVID-19.

The CDR3 region is CASRLTGGGGYGYTF. The CDR3 DNA sequence: TGCGCCAGCAGATTAACAGGTGGGGGAGGCTATGGCTACACCTTC. V gene TRBV5-1 combines with J gene TRBJ1-2, with a possible D match to TRBD1 (5 bases). This CDR3 contains 15 residues. Germline CDR1 SGHRS, CDR2 YFSETQ. V was shortened by 5 bases and J by 4 bases, with 18 bases between the two germline ends.

The rearrangement links TRBV28 to TRBJ1-1; 10 bases match TRBD1. The germline V gene has CDR1 MDHEN and CDR2 SYDVKM. Trimming cost V 6 bases and J 2 bases; bases outside gene matches: 12. The CDR3 contains 17 residues. CDR3 sequence (DNA): TGTGCCAGCAGACCCGGGACAGGGGCAAGATTAAACACTGAAGCTTTCTTT. This codes for CASRPGTGARLNTEAFF.

The rearrangement links TRBV3-1 (or the pseudogene TRBV3-2) to TRBJ2-5; D is unclear. The ends were cut back, 0 bases at V and 3 bases at J, with 17 bases in the middle. Germline V gives CDR1 LGHDT, CDR2 YNNKEL (reference sequence). CDR3 length: 17 residues. Here the CDR3 reads CASSQEVNGSIEETQYF. CDR3 nucleotides: TGTGCCAGCAGCCAAGAAGTTAACGGTAGCATCGAAGAGACCCAGTACTTC.

The rearrangement uses TRBV6-5 and TRBJ2-5; D uncertain. The germline V gene has CDR1 MNHEY and CDR2 SVGAGI. Trimming removed 6 bases from V and 5 bases from J, with 10 bases in between. CDR3 length equals 12 residues. Here the CDR3 DNA reads TGTGCCAGCAGGCTATATCGGGAGACCCAGTACTTC. It translates to CASRLYRETQYF.

The chain recombines TRBV5-1 with TRBJ2-7; the match to TRBD1 covers 7 bases. Germline V gene lookup returns CDR1 SGHRS and CDR2 YFSETQ. V trimming: 1 base; J trimming: 3 bases; junction bases outside the gene matches: 1. This CDR3 comprises 13 residues. Written as DNA, the CDR3 is TGCGCCAGCAGCTTGCAGGGGGACTACGAGCAGTACTTC. Protein sequence: CASSLQGDYEQYF.

This clone has only one observation. The chain links TRBV5-5 to TRBJ2-7, with 7 nucleotides matching TRBD1. The CDR3 has 15 residues. Germline V gene lookup returns CDR1 SGHKS and CDR2 YYEKEE (reference sequence). V trimming: 0 bases; J trimming: 2 bases; junction bases outside the gene matches: 5. The DNA for the CDR3 is TGTGCCAGCAGCTTGGCCTGGGACAGACCCTACGAGCAGTACTTC. It yields the protein CASSLAWDRPYEQYF.

The chain carries TRBV7-8 and TRBJ2-3; maybe TRBD2 (5 bases). V was shortened by 1 base and J by 0 bases, with 11 bases between the two germline ends. Germline CDR1 and CDR2: SGHVS and FQNEAQ. This CDR3 has 16 amino acids. As DNA, the CDR3 is TGTGCCAGCAGCTTAGGAGTTAGCGTCAGCACAGATACGCAGTATTTT. Its protein is CASSLGVSVSTDTQYF. Together with reference TRBV7-8 and TRBJ2-3, the CDR3 gives the full variable domain: GAGVSQSPRYKVAKRGQDVALRCDPISGHVSLFWYQQALGQGPEFLTYFQNEAQLDKSGLPSDRFFAERPEGSVSTLKIQRTQQEDSAVYLCASSLGVSVSTDTQYFGPGTRLTVL.

This clone was picked up one time. The junction does not match germline at one end; this may be a read error. V gene TRBV12-3 or TRBV12-4 combines with J gene TRBJ2-1; D uncertain. This CDR3 has 11 residues. CDR3 sequence: CASSTYDEQFF. DNA of the CDR3: TGTGCCAGCAGTACCTACGATGAGCAGTTCTTC.

This clone was observed once. The gene calls are TRBV10-3 and TRBJ1-3, with unresolved D. The germline gives CDR1 ENHRY, CDR2 SYGVKD. The length of the CDR3 is 16 residues. With 0 bases removed from V and 0 bases from J, the gap between germline ends came to 9 bases. Here the CDR3 DNA reads TGTGCCATCAGTGAGTCCGATGGGAGCTCTGGAAACACCATATATTTT. Its translation is CAISESDGSSGNTIYF.

The chain is built from TRBV7-2 and TRBJ2-1; 8 bases agree with TRBD2. CDR3 length: 17 amino acids. V was clipped by 1 base and J by 4 bases; unmatched bases: 9. The germline V gene encodes CDR1 SGHTA and CDR2 FQGNSA. In DNA form, the CDR3 reads TGTGCCAGCAGCTTAGTTATCGTAGCGGGATCTTACAATGAGCAGTTCTTC. This gives the protein CASSLVIVAGSYNEQFF.

The CDR3 sequence: CASSLGPSLPNEQFF. CDR3 sequence (DNA): TGTGCCAGCAGCTTGGGTCCTAGTTTACCCAATGAGCAGTTCTTC. J is TRBJ2-1 and V is TRBV5-6; D not certain. Germline V gene data show CDR1 as SGHDT and CDR2 as YYEEEE. Trimming took 0 bases from V and 6 from J, leaving 13 bases between them. The length of the CDR3 is 15 residues.

The sample holds a few counts of this clone. The chain joins TRBV7-9 to TRBJ1-2; D is unresolved. Germline CDR1 and CDR2: SEHNR and FQNEAQ (reference sequence). V shed 7 bases and J shed 7 bases, with 16 bases lying between them. This CDR3 spans 13 amino acids. CDR3: CASTVRALSGYTF. The CDR3 nucleotides are TGTGCCAGCACCGTCCGAGCTTTAAGTGGCTACACCTTC.

V usage is TRBV28 and J usage is TRBJ1-5, with D tentatively TRBD1 (6 bases). V lost 1 base, J lost 5 bases, and 9 bases lay in between. This CDR3 comprises 14 residues. Per germline, CDR1 MDHEN and CDR2 SYDVKM. CDR3 DNA sequence: TGTGCCAGCAGTTTATTCAGGGGAGATCAGCCCCAGCATTTT. As protein: CASSLFRGDQPQHF. The complete variable domain, with remaining parts taken from reference TRBV28 and TRBJ1-5, reads DVKVTQSSRYLVKRTGEKVFLECVQDMDHENMFWYRQDPGLGLRLIYFSYDVKMKEKGDIPEGYSVSREKKERFSLILESASTNQTSMYLCASSLFRGDQPQHFGDGTRLSIL.

The chain joins TRBV11-3 to TRBJ2-2; 7 positions agree with TRBD1. This CDR3 has 16 amino acids. Germline CDR1 and CDR2: SGHNT and YENEEA. J gave up 0 bases and V 2 bases, and 3 bases lay outside the gene matches. Written as DNA, the CDR3 is TGTGCCAGCAGCTTACTTGGGACAGCGAACACCGGGGAGCTGTTTTTT. Protein sequence: CASSLLGTANTGELFF.

This rearrangement joins TRBV28 to TRBJ2-3; TRBD2 might be the D (6 bases). Per the germline V gene, CDR1 is MDHEN and CDR2 is SYDVKM. The CDR3 consists of 14 residues. Trimming pared 8 bases from V and 2 bases from J, leaving 14 bases between. The CDR3 DNA follows: TGTGCCAGCGACCCGGCGGGGAACACAGATACGCAGTATTTT. Its translation is CASDPAGNTDTQYF.

As for this clone: The junction does not match germline at one end; this may be a read error. This chain uses TRBV6-1 with TRBJ2-2; TRBD2 aligns across 11 bases. CDR1 is MNHNS and CDR2 is SASEGT in the germline V gene. This CDR3 has 16 amino acids. The CDR3 nucleotides are TGTGCCAGCAGTGAAGAACTAGCGGGAGTCACCTGGGAGCTGTTTTTT. Amino acid sequence: CASSEELAGVTWELFF.

The J gene is TRBJ1-6, the V gene TRBV27, with TRBD1 as a possible D gene (5 bases). This CDR3 is 18 amino acids long. Between the trimmed V and J ends, which lost 3 bases and 1 base, there was a span of 16 bases. Germline assignment: CDR1 MNHEY and CDR2 SMNVEV (reference sequence). CDR3 in DNA: TGTGCCAGCAGTTTCCTCGATGCAGGGTCGTCCTATAATTCACCCCTCCACTTT. Translated: CASSFLDAGSSYNSPLHF.

The gene calls are TRBV5-1 and TRBJ2-7; TRBD1 aligns across 10 bases. Germline loops: CDR1 SGHRS, CDR2 YFSETQ. This CDR3 contains 16 residues. Trimming took 0 bases from V and 1 from J; bases not matched to a gene: 4. The CDR3 protein is CASSLVGQGKSYEQYF. The CDR3 DNA reads TGCGCCAGCAGCTTGGTGGGACAGGGGAAGTCCTACGAGCAGTACTTC.

The J gene is TRBJ2-7, the V gene TRBV30; 10 bases line up with TRBD2. CDR3 length: 16 residues. From germline, CDR1 is GTSNPN and CDR2 SVGIG (reference sequence). Trimming cost V 2 bases and J 0 bases; bases outside gene matches: 7. The CDR3 DNA follows: TGTGCCTGGAGTTCCCGGACTAGCGGAGACTCCTACGAGCAGTACTTC. It is translated as CAWSSRTSGDSYEQYF.

The chain recombines TRBV27 with TRBJ2-7; 9 bases fit TRBD2. This CDR3 contains 15 residues. The V segment lost 2 bases and the J segment 6 bases; nucleotides outside the gene matches: 8. Looked up from germline, CDR1 is MNHEY and CDR2 is SMNVEV (reference sequence). In nucleotides, the CDR3 is TGTGCCAGCAGTTTAGGGCTAGCGGGATCGGGCGAGCAGTACTTC. Its translation: CASSLGLAGSGEQYF.

The gene calls are TRBV7-9 and TRBJ2-1; D is ambiguous. CDR3 size: 12 residues. Germline CDR1 SEHNR, CDR2 FQNEAQ (reference sequence). The V end was cut by 1 base, the J end by 9 bases, with 7 bases between. CDR3 in amino acids: CASSLVAGEQFF. DNA for the CDR3: TGTGCCAGCAGCTTAGTTGCAGGTGAGCAGTTCTTC.

This chain links TRBV7-2 with TRBJ2-1; maybe TRBD2 (6 bases). CDR3 length: 15 amino acids. Per the germline V gene, CDR1 is SGHTA and CDR2 is FQGNSA. V gave up 5 bases and J gave up 2 bases, with 13 bases separating them. This CDR3 reads CASSLRLGAYNEQFF. DNA for the CDR3: TGTGCCAGCAGCCTCCGACTAGGGGCCTACAATGAGCAGTTCTTC.

J is TRBJ2-7 and V is TRBV29-1, with TRBD1 matching 7 bases. Per germline, CDR1 SQVTM and CDR2 ANQGSEA. This CDR3 spans 12 amino acids. V trimming: 6 bases; J trimming: 5 bases; junction bases outside the gene matches: 7. CDR3 coding DNA: TGCAGCGTCAACAGGGGCCCAAACGAGCAGTACTTC. As protein: CSVNRGPNEQYF.

As DNA, the CDR3 is TGTGCCAGCAGTTTGGGACAACTAAGCAATCAGCCCCAGCATTTT. Translating it yields CASSLGQLSNQPQHF. V and J are TRBV6-1 and TRBJ1-5; a weak D match, TRBD1 (6 bases). The germline V gene has CDR1 MNHNS and CDR2 SASEGT. Trimming removed 5 bases at V and 1 base at J, with 12 bases between. This CDR3 is 15 amino acids long.

The rearrangement uses TRBV6-5 and TRBJ2-1; a weak D match, TRBD2 (6 bases). CDR3 size: 14 residues. The germline gives CDR1 MNHEY, CDR2 SVGAGI. Trimming shortened V by 6 bases and J by 8 bases, and 17 bases separated the two germline ends. The chain's CDR3 is CASRLLGLSDEQFF. The CDR3 nucleotides read TGTGCCAGCAGACTCCTAGGACTATCTGATGAGCAGTTCTTC.

The chain joins TRBV10-2 to TRBJ2-3, with TRBD2 matching over 12 bases. The CDR3 has 18 amino acids. The germline CDR1 and CDR2 sequences are WSHSY and SAAADI. With V trimmed by 6 bases and J by 2 bases, 12 bases remained unmatched. The CDR3 region is CASSPPSGRVAFTDTQYF. The CDR3 nucleotides read TGCGCCAGCAGCCCTCCTAGCGGGAGGGTCGCCTTCACAGATACGCAGTATTTT.

This chain uses TRBV12-3 or TRBV12-4 with TRBJ1-2; TRBD1 agrees at 8 bases. Germline trimming cut 5 bases from V and 5 bases from J; bases unmatched to any gene: 1. This CDR3 spans 12 amino acids. The CDR3 here is CASSQGAYGYTF. CDR3 DNA sequence: TGTGCCAGCAGTCAGGGGGCATATGGCTACACCTTC.

The chain is built from TRBV11-2 and TRBJ1-2; D not resolved. Germline loops: CDR1 SGHAT, CDR2 FQNNGV. With 5 bases removed from V and 6 bases from J, the gap between germline ends came to 10 bases. The CDR3 has 12 amino acids. CDR3 sequence: CASSLGRDGYTF. In DNA form, the CDR3 reads TGTGCCAGCAGCCTCGGGCGGGATGGCTACACCTTC.